These 19 T cell receptor beta chains were sequenced from one sample in a study of regulatory T cells in long-lasting Graves disease. iRepertoire HTBI primers and Arm-PCR of CDR3 regions built TCR beta libraries. TCRdb fed the multiplex PCR reads into MiXCR, producing one record per CDR3 protein. The repertoire holds roughly 420,000 distinct CDR3 sequences, with about a sixth as singletons. Indicated time point: newly diagnosed GD, antithyroid drugs for less than 3 months. Preparation of the TCR library used RNA extracted from PBMCs. A further study also used this sample, focusing on T cells in Graves' hyperthyroidism and ophthalmopathy.

The sequences come from peripheral blood mononuclear cells (PBMCs), collected at new diagnosis, from a patient treated with antithyroid drugs. The receptors derive from a young woman with Graves disease.

The CDR3 coding sequence is TGTGCCAGCTCACTAAGACAGAAACCTAATGAAAAACTGTTTTTT. It yields the protein CASSLRQKPNEKLFF. The rearrangement uses TRBV18 and TRBJ1-4; perhaps TRBD1 as D (5 bases). The CDR3 has 15 residues. Germline CDR1 reads KGHSH; CDR2 reads LQKENI. V was cut by 4 bases and J by 3 bases, with 12 bases left in between.

This clonotype was counted many times. This rearrangement joins TRBV27 to TRBJ2-1, with D perhaps matching TRBD1 (6 bases). V gave up 4 bases and J gave up 3 bases, with 16 bases separating them. This CDR3 comprises 16 residues. CDR1 MNHEY and CDR2 SMNVEV come from the germline V gene (reference sequence). CDR3: CASSSQGPAVYNEQFF. Written as DNA, the CDR3 is TGTGCCAGCAGTTCGCAGGGGCCCGCGGTCTACAATGAGCAGTTCTTC.

This clonotype came up many times. V usage is TRBV7-2 and J usage is TRBJ2-7; D is tentatively TRBD1 or TRBD2 (6 bases each). This CDR3 is built from 15 residues. The germline V gene has CDR1 SGHTA and CDR2 FQGNSA. V lost 5 bases to trimming and J lost 0 bases, with 14 bases between them. CDR3 residues: CASSIRGRASYEQYF. The DNA for the CDR3 is TGTGCCAGCAGCATCCGGGGGCGGGCCTCCTACGAGCAGTACTTC.

The chain uses TRBV14 and TRBJ1-1, with no clear D. The CDR3 has 16 amino acids. V lost 0 bases to trimming and J lost 11 bases, with 22 bases between them. The germline V gene has CDR1 SGHDN and CDR2 FVKESK. The CDR3 DNA follows: TGTGCCAGCAGCCAAGAGCTGGGGTTGGCCCCTTTGGTTGCTTTCTTT. Translating gives CASSQELGLAPLVAFF.

This clonotype was detected only once. The chain combines TRBV15 with TRBJ1-1; possible D gene TRBD1, 6 bases. CDR1 is LNHNV and CDR2 is YYDKDF in the germline V gene (reference sequence). V lost 0 bases to trimming and J lost 0 bases, with 8 bases between them. This CDR3 spans 15 amino acids. For the CDR3, the DNA is TGTGCCACCAGCAGAGAGGGGGCGTTGAACACTGAAGCTTTCTTT. Translating it yields CATSREGALNTEAFF. The full variable domain, rest sourced from reference TRBV15 and TRBJ1-1, is DAMVIQNPRYQVTQFGKPVTLSCSQTLNHNVMYWYQQKSSQAPKLLFHYYDKDFNNEADTPDNFQSRRPNTSFCFLDIRSPGLGDTAMYLCATSREGALNTEAFFGQGTRLTVV.

This clonotype was found many times. The CDR3, as DNA: TGTGCCAGCAGCCAAAGTTGGTCGAGGCAGGGTGGCGACACCGGGGAGCTGTTTTTT. It yields the protein CASSQSWSRQGGDTGELFF. V gene TRBV3-1 combines with J gene TRBJ2-2; possibly TRBD1 for D (5 bases). This CDR3 has 19 amino acids. Germline-derived CDR1 and CDR2 are LGHDT and YNNKEL (reference sequence). V shed 2 bases and J shed 3 bases, with 22 bases lying between them.

This clonotype was detected many times. V is TRBV11-2 and J is TRBJ2-7; D might be TRBD2 (5 bases). Trimming left V 3 bases short and J 3 bases short, with 12 bases between. CDR1 and CDR2 (germline): SGHAT, FQNNGV. The CDR3 contains 14 residues. The CDR3 region is CASSFQAGGYEQYF. CDR3 sequence (DNA): TGTGCCAGCAGCTTTCAGGCGGGCGGCTACGAGCAGTACTTC.

In its sample, this clonotype was seen many times. The rearrangement uses TRBV30 and TRBJ2-1; 9 bases fit TRBD2. The CDR3 spans 15 residues. J was trimmed by 3 bases and V by 2 bases; bases with no gene match: 5. CDR1 and CDR2 from the germline V gene are GTSNPN and SVGIG (reference sequence). CDR3 amino acids: CAWSKGTSSYNEQFF. The CDR3 DNA reads as TGTGCCTGGAGTAAAGGGACTAGCAGCTACAATGAGCAGTTCTTC.

Notes on this clonotype: A much more abundant neighbour one base away suggests this may be a read error. The CDR3 DNA sequence: TGTGCCAGCAGCGCGGGACACCGAGCCTACAATGAGCAGTACTTC. As protein: CASSAGHRAYNEQYF. The chain has TRBV3-1 and TRBJ2-5; either TRBD1 or TRBD2 may fit D (6 bases each). The CDR3 loop spans 15 amino acids. V was pared by 5 bases and J by 11 bases, with 24 bases between. Germline-derived CDR1 and CDR2 are LGHDT and YNNKEL (reference sequence).

This clonotype was counted at least ten times. The chain joins TRBV28 to TRBJ1-5; no definite D call. Germline CDR1 reads MDHEN; CDR2 reads SYDVKM. V lost 5 bases, J lost 7 bases, and 9 bases lay in between. This CDR3 contains 12 residues. In nucleotides, the CDR3 is TGTGCCAGCAGTACGCAAGGACAGCCCCAGCATTTT. Protein product: CASSTQGQPQHF.

This clonotype was recorded at least ten times. The rearrangement uses TRBV20-1 and TRBJ2-3; 11 bases fit TRBD2. V shed 1 base and J 2 bases; nucleotides not matched to a gene: 11. This CDR3 has 18 residues. Germline assignment: CDR1 DFQATT and CDR2 SNEGSKA (reference sequence). The CDR3 bases are TGCAGTGCTAGAGGAGGAGGCGGGACTAGCGGATACACAGATACGCAGTATTTT. As protein: CSARGGGGTSGYTDTQYF.

This clonotype was seen many times. The rearrangement links TRBV7-2 to TRBJ2-5, with D possibly matching TRBD2 (6 bases). V lost 1 base to trimming and J lost 3 bases, with 18 bases between them. Germline V gene data show CDR1 as SGHTA and CDR2 as FQGNSA. The CDR3 has 17 residues. CDR3 residues: CASSLVPPGTREETQYF. The CDR3 nucleotides are TGTGCCAGCAGCTTAGTTCCCCCCGGGACTCGGGAAGAGACCCAGTACTTC.

This clonotype has at least ten counts. The chain links TRBV20-1 to TRBJ2-1; 14 nucleotides line up with TRBD2. Germline V gene lookup returns CDR1 DFQATT and CDR2 SNEGSKA (reference sequence). The CDR3 has 20 amino acids. The V and J ends lost 6 bases and 8 bases, in that order; junction bases with no gene match: 24. DNA of the CDR3: TGCAGTGCGAGAAGTACTGACGGGACTAGCGGGAGATGGATAGTTGATGAGCAGTTCTTC. Translated: CSARSTDGTSGRWIVDEQFF.

This clonotype was seen repeatedly, ten times or more. V usage is TRBV18 and J usage is TRBJ2-1; D is unclear. Germline-derived CDR1 and CDR2 are KGHSH and LQKENI. This CDR3 contains 15 residues. Between the trimmed V and J ends, which lost 3 bases and 7 bases, there was a span of 16 bases. The CDR3 DNA reads as TGTGCCAGCTCACCCCCGGCTACGCCCATGAATGAGCAGTTCTTC. Encoded protein: CASSPPATPMNEQFF. Based on the CDR3 plus reference TRBV18 and TRBJ2-1, the full variable domain is NAGVMQNPRHLVRRRGQEARLRCSPMKGHSHVYWYRQLPEEGLKFMVYLQKENIIDESGMPKERFSAEFPKEGPSILRIQQVVRGDSAAYFCASSPPATPMNEQFFGPGTRLTVL.

This clonotype was found many times. Here the CDR3 DNA reads TGTGCCAGCAGCATCGCGCCAGGGGAAAACTATGGCTACACCTTC. It yields the protein CASSIAPGENYGYTF. The V gene is TRBV11-2, the J gene TRBJ1-2; D is possibly TRBD1 (6 bases). V lost 5 bases, J lost 2 bases, and 15 bases lay in between. The germline gives CDR1 SGHAT, CDR2 FQNNGV. This CDR3 contains 15 residues.

In its sample, this clonotype was seen a few times. The chain couples TRBV6-2 or TRBV6-3 to TRBJ2-1, with D perhaps TRBD1 (5 bases). Per the germline V gene, CDR1 is MNHEY and CDR2 is SVGEGT. Between the trimmed V and J ends, which lost 5 bases and 5 bases, there was a span of 10 bases. This CDR3 has 13 amino acids. The chain's CDR3 is CASSHLTDNEQFF. In DNA, the CDR3 is TGTGCCAGCAGTCACCTGACAGACAATGAGCAGTTCTTC.

This clonotype turned up a few times. The chain couples TRBV7-3 to TRBJ1-4; 9 positions agree with TRBD1. The germline CDR1 and CDR2 sequences are SGHTA and FQGTGA. V lost 5 bases, J lost 10 bases, and 11 bases stayed unmatched. This CDR3 spans 15 amino acids. The CDR3 loop reads CASSPGTGRTLKLFF. The CDR3 DNA reads TGTGCCAGCAGCCCCGGGACAGGGAGAACCCTAAAACTGTTTTTT.

This clonotype was seen more than once but under ten times. This chain uses TRBV20-1 with TRBJ1-5; no firm D call. The V gene's germline CDR1 is DFQATT and CDR2 SNEGSKA (reference sequence). The CDR3 runs to 13 residues. Trimming shortened V by 2 bases and J by 5 bases, and 10 bases separated the two germline ends. CDR3 coding DNA: TGCAGTGCTAGAAGAGGGAGGGATCAGCCCCAGCATTTT. Its protein is CSARRGRDQPQHF.

This clonotype was picked up many times. The gene calls are TRBV27 and TRBJ1-2; TRBD1 aligns across 7 bases. The CDR3 sequence is 16 residues long. The V and J ends lost 2 bases and 4 bases, in that order; junction bases with no gene match: 10. In germline, CDR1 is MNHEY, CDR2 SMNVEV (reference sequence). CDR3 residues: CASSLRENRGSYGYTF. The CDR3 region has the DNA TGTGCCAGCAGTTTACGGGAAAACAGGGGAAGCTATGGCTACACCTTC.